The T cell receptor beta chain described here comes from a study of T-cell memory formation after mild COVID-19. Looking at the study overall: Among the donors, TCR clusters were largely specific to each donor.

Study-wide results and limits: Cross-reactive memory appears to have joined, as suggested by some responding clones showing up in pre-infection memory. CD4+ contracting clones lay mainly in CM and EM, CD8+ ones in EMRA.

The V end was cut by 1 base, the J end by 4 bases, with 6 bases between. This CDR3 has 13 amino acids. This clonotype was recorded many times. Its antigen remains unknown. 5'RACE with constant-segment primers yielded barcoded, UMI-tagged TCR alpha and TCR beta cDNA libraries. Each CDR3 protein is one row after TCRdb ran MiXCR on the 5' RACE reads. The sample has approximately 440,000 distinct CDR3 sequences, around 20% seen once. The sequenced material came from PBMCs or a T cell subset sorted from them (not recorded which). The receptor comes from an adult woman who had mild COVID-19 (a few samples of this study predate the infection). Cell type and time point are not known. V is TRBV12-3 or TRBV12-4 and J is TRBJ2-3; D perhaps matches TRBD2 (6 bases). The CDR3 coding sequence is TGTGCCAGCAGTTTAGGGGAGGCAGATACGCAGTATTTT. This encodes CASSLGEADTQYF.